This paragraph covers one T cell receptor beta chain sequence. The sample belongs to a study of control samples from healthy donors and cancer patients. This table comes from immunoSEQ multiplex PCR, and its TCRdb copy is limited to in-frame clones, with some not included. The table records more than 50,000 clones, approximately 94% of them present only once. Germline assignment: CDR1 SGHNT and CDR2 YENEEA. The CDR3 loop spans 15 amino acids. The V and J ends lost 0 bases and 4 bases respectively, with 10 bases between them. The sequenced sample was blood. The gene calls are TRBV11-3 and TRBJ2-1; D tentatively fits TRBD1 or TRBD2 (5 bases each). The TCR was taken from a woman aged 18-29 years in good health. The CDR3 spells CASSLDRDPYNEQFF. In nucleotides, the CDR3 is TGTGCCAGCAGCTTAGACAGGGACCCTTACAATGAGCAGTTCTTC.